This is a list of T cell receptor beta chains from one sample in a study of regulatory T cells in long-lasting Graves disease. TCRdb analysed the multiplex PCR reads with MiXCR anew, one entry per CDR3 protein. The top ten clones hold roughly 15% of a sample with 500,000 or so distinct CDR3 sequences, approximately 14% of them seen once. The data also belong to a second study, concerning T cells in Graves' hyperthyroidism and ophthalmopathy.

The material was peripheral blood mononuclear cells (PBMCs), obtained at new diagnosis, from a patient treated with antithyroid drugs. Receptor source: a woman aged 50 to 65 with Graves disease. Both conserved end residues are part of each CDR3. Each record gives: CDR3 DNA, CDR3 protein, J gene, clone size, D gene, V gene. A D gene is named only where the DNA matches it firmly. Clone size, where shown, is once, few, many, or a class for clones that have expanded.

CDR3 DNA: TGTGCCAGCAGTCCAACTTCCGGGACAGGGATTCGATCACCCCTCCACTTT
CDR3 protein: CASSPTSGTGIRSPLHF
J gene: TRBJ1-6
clone size: -
D gene: TRBD1
V gene: TRBV28

CDR3 DNA: TGTGCCAGCAGGACCGGGACTAGCACAGATACGCAGTATTTT
CDR3 protein: CASRTGTSTDTQYF
J gene: TRBJ2-3
clone size: many
D gene: -
V gene: TRBV5-4

CDR3 DNA: TGTGCCAGCAGTAGACACGACACTAACACCGGGGAGCTGTTTTTT
CDR3 protein: CASSRHDTNTGELFF
J gene: TRBJ2-2
clone size: many
D gene: -
V gene: TRBV12-3/TRBV12-4

CDR3 DNA: TGTGCCAGCAGTGAATCCGGGGTTTCCTACGAGCAGTACTTC
CDR3 protein: CASSESGVSYEQYF
J gene: TRBJ2-7
clone size: many
D gene: -
V gene: TRBV9

CDR3 DNA: TGTGCCAGCAGCCACAGGGGGTCCAACTCCTACGAGCAGTACTTC
CDR3 protein: CASSHRGSNSYEQYF
J gene: TRBJ2-7
clone size: many
D gene: TRBD1
V gene: TRBV7-9

CDR3 DNA: TGTGCCAGCAGCCAAGGACTAGCGGGGCACACAGATACGCAGTATTTT
CDR3 protein: CASSQGLAGHTDTQYF
J gene: TRBJ2-3
clone size: many
D gene: TRBD2
V gene: TRBV11-3

CDR3 DNA: TGTGCCAGCAGGCGACAGGGTCGGACTGAAGCTTTCTTT
CDR3 protein: CASRRQGRTEAFF
J gene: TRBJ1-1
clone size: many
D gene: TRBD1
V gene: TRBV12-3/TRBV12-4

CDR3 DNA: TGCGCCACCGGGTTCAACTATGGCTACACCTTC
CDR3 protein: CATGFNYGYTF
J gene: TRBJ1-2
clone size: few
D gene: -
V gene: TRBV5-1

CDR3 DNA: TGTGCCAGCAGTTTATGGAGACCTAGCGGGAGATACGAGCAGTACTTC
CDR3 protein: CASSLWRPSGRYEQYF
J gene: TRBJ2-7
clone size: few
D gene: TRBD2
V gene: TRBV27

CDR3 DNA: TGTGCCAGCAGCGTAGGAGGCGACTCCTACGAGCAGTACTTC
CDR3 protein: CASSVGGDSYEQYF
J gene: TRBJ2-7
clone size: many
D gene: -
V gene: TRBV9

CDR3 DNA: TGTGCCAGCAGCCAAGGTCGGACGGGACCCGAGGCACCTTACAATGAGCAGTTCTTC
CDR3 protein: CASSQGRTGPEAPYNEQFF
J gene: TRBJ2-1
clone size: -
D gene: -
V gene: TRBV3-1

CDR3 DNA: TGCAGCGTGCCGGGACAGGGAAACGAAAAACTGTTTTTT
CDR3 protein: CSVPGQGNEKLFF
J gene: TRBJ1-4
clone size: few
D gene: TRBD1
V gene: TRBV29-1

CDR3 DNA: TGCGCCAGCAGCCGCGGACAGGGGGAAGACGAGCAGTACTTC
CDR3 protein: CASSRGQGEDEQYF
J gene: TRBJ2-7
clone size: many
D gene: TRBD1
V gene: TRBV5-1

CDR3 DNA: TGTGCCAGCAGTGAGGAAGAGGACAGGGGTTTTGAGCAGTTCTTC
CDR3 protein: CASSEEEDRGFEQFF
J gene: TRBJ2-1
clone size: many
D gene: TRBD1
V gene: TRBV6-2/TRBV6-3

CDR3 DNA: TGTGCCTGGAGTTTCAGTGGGGGTGTAACTGAAGCTTTCTTT
CDR3 protein: CAWSFSGGVTEAFF
J gene: TRBJ1-1
clone size: many
D gene: -
V gene: TRBV30

CDR3 DNA: TGTGCCAGCTCACCCCTACCCCAAGCGGGAGGAGGAGACAATGAGCAGTTCTTC
CDR3 protein: CASSPLPQAGGGDNEQFF
J gene: TRBJ2-1
clone size: -
D gene: TRBD2
V gene: TRBV18

CDR3 DNA: TGTGCCAGCAGCCACGGACAGATGAACACTGAAGCTTTCTTT
CDR3 protein: CASSHGQMNTEAFF
J gene: TRBJ1-1
clone size: many
D gene: -
V gene: TRBV7-9

CDR3 DNA: TGTGCCAGCTCACCAGGAAAAGATTCACCCCTCCACTTT
CDR3 protein: CASSPGKDSPLHF
J gene: TRBJ1-6
clone size: -
D gene: -
V gene: TRBV18

CDR3 DNA: TGTGCCAGCAGTTCTCACAGGTGGGGCACTGAAGCTTTCTTT
CDR3 protein: CASSSHRWGTEAFF
J gene: TRBJ1-1
clone size: few
D gene: -
V gene: TRBV28

CDR3 DNA: TGTGCCAGCAGTGATGCGGGTCAGGGCGCTGAAAAACTGTTTTTT
CDR3 protein: CASSDAGQGAEKLFF
J gene: TRBJ1-4
clone size: many
D gene: -
V gene: TRBV25-1

CDR3 DNA: TGTGCCAGCAGTGAAGCGGAGGGTGCCGGGGAGCTGTTTTTT
CDR3 protein: CASSEAEGAGELFF
J gene: TRBJ2-2
clone size: -
D gene: -
V gene: TRBV2

CDR3 DNA: TGTGCCAGCAGCCCCACGGGCGGGGCTAGCACAGATACGCAGTATTTT
CDR3 protein: CASSPTGGASTDTQYF
J gene: TRBJ2-3
clone size: many
D gene: -
V gene: TRBV7-9

CDR3 DNA: TGTGCCAGCAGCCTTGGAAATTCCGCAGATACGCAGTATTTT
CDR3 protein: CASSLGNSADTQYF
J gene: TRBJ2-3
clone size: few
D gene: -
V gene: TRBV3-1

CDR3 DNA: TGTGCCAGCCAGATCGGACTGGCCTACAATGAGCAGTTCTTC
CDR3 protein: CASQIGLAYNEQFF
J gene: TRBJ2-1
clone size: -
D gene: -
V gene: TRBV7-9

CDR3 DNA: TGTGCCATCAGTGAAGGGACTACCGCCACAGATACGCAGTATTTT
CDR3 protein: CAISEGTTATDTQYF
J gene: TRBJ2-3
clone size: many
D gene: TRBD2
V gene: TRBV10-3

CDR3 DNA: TGTGCCAGCAGTTACACGTCTCCCCACGAGCAGTACTTC
CDR3 protein: CASSYTSPHEQYF
J gene: TRBJ2-7
clone size: few
D gene: -
V gene: TRBV6-9

CDR3 DNA: TGTGCCAGCAGTTTATGGGGATCTAGCGGGAGTGGGGACAATGAGCAGTTCTTC
CDR3 protein: CASSLWGSSGSGDNEQFF
J gene: TRBJ2-1
clone size: many
D gene: TRBD2
V gene: TRBV28

CDR3 DNA: TGCGCCAGCAGCTTCGCAGGGCCATCTGGCAATGAGCAGTTCTTC
CDR3 protein: CASSFAGPSGNEQFF
J gene: TRBJ2-1
clone size: many
D gene: -
V gene: TRBV5-1

CDR3 DNA: TGCGCCAGCAGTGTGACTAGCGGGAGGTCTGAGCAGTTCTTC
CDR3 protein: CASSVTSGRSEQFF
J gene: TRBJ2-1
clone size: many
D gene: TRBD2
V gene: TRBV10-1

CDR3 DNA: TGCGCCAGCAGCTTCTCCAGGGATCCCGGAAACACCATATATTTT
CDR3 protein: CASSFSRDPGNTIYF
J gene: TRBJ1-3
clone size: many
D gene: -
V gene: TRBV5-1

CDR3 DNA: TGTGCCAGCAGTTTCGGATGGCGTTATCGGGCGGGAAAGGGTTACGAGCAGTACTTC
CDR3 protein: CASSFGWRYRAGKGYEQYF
J gene: TRBJ2-7
clone size: many
D gene: -
V gene: TRBV28

CDR3 DNA: TGTGCCAGCAGTTCACAGGGGGGTAACTATGGCTACACCTTC
CDR3 protein: CASSSQGGNYGYTF
J gene: TRBJ1-2
clone size: -
D gene: TRBD1
V gene: TRBV27

CDR3 DNA: TGCAGTGCCCAAACCAACAGGGCCGCTGGGGCCAACGTCCTGACTTTC
CDR3 protein: CSAQTNRAAGANVLTF
J gene: TRBJ2-6
clone size: -
D gene: -
V gene: TRBV20-1

CDR3 DNA: TGTGCCAGCAGACCTCCGGGACAGGGGATCAAAAACATTCAGTACTTC
CDR3 protein: CASRPPGQGIKNIQYF
J gene: TRBJ2-4
clone size: many
D gene: TRBD1
V gene: TRBV2

CDR3 DNA: TGTGCCAGCAGCCCCACTGGGGGGGAGGGGGTGGCCTACGAGCAGTACTTC
CDR3 protein: CASSPTGGEGVAYEQYF
J gene: TRBJ2-7
clone size: many
D gene: -
V gene: TRBV13

CDR3 DNA: TGTGCCTGGAGGAGGGCAGGGGTTCAGACACCTCATGGGACGCAGTATTTT
CDR3 protein: CAWRRAGVQTPHGTQYF
J gene: TRBJ2-3
clone size: few
D gene: -
V gene: TRBV30

CDR3 DNA: TGTGCCAGCAGCCAAGAATGGACTAGCGGGAGGAGGAGAACCCACAATGAGCAGTTCTTC
CDR3 protein: CASSQEWTSGRRRTHNEQFF
J gene: TRBJ2-1
clone size: -
D gene: TRBD2
V gene: TRBV3-1

CDR3 DNA: TGCGCCAGCAGCTCCGGGACAGGGCTGGAGACCCAGTACTTC
CDR3 protein: CASSSGTGLETQYF
J gene: TRBJ2-5
clone size: few
D gene: TRBD1
V gene: TRBV5-1

CDR3 DNA: TGCAGTGCCCGCGGGGGAGCGGGAGTAGGCTACGAGCAGTACTTC
CDR3 protein: CSARGGAGVGYEQYF
J gene: TRBJ2-7
clone size: many
D gene: TRBD2
V gene: TRBV20-1

CDR3 DNA: TGTGCCAGCAGGGCGGGAGGGCCAACAGATGCGCAGTATTTT
CDR3 protein: CASRAGGPTDAQYF
J gene: TRBJ2-3
clone size: -
D gene: TRBD2
V gene: TRBV7-9

CDR3 DNA: TGTGCCAGCAGACTAGGACAGGGGGCGACCGGGGAGCTGTTTTTT
CDR3 protein: CASRLGQGATGELFF
J gene: TRBJ2-2
clone size: few
D gene: TRBD1
V gene: TRBV7-3

CDR3 DNA: TGTGCCAGCAGCGTGGACGGAACGAACACCGGGGAGCTGTTTTTT
CDR3 protein: CASSVDGTNTGELFF
J gene: TRBJ2-2
clone size: -
D gene: -
V gene: TRBV9

CDR3 DNA: TGCAGCGGGGCCGGAGGGGCGGGGGGTCCCTACGAGCAGTACTTC
CDR3 protein: CSGAGGAGGPYEQYF
J gene: TRBJ2-7
clone size: -
D gene: TRBD2
V gene: TRBV29-1

CDR3 DNA: TGCGCCAGCAGCCCAGCCGGGACTAGCGGGAGGAATGAGCAGTTCTTC
CDR3 protein: CASSPAGTSGRNEQFF
J gene: TRBJ2-1
clone size: few
D gene: TRBD2
V gene: TRBV5-1

CDR3 DNA: TGTGCCAGCAGTCCGGAGGTAGGGGGCGCGTACAATGAGCAGTTCTTC
CDR3 protein: CASSPEVGGAYNEQFF
J gene: TRBJ2-1
clone size: many
D gene: TRBD1
V gene: TRBV7-7

CDR3 DNA: TGTGCCAGTACCACGGACAGGGCAGGCCTTGGGACCGGGGAGCTGTTTTTT
CDR3 protein: CASTTDRAGLGTGELFF
J gene: TRBJ2-2
clone size: -
D gene: TRBD1
V gene: TRBV19

CDR3 DNA: TGCGCCAGCAGCTTGGCACTCGGACAGGGGGAGGGCTACACCTTC
CDR3 protein: CASSLALGQGEGYTF
J gene: TRBJ1-2
clone size: -
D gene: TRBD1
V gene: TRBV5-1

CDR3 DNA: TGTGCCAGCCAAGCTGGAAACACCATATATTTT
CDR3 protein: CASQAGNTIYF
J gene: TRBJ1-3
clone size: -
D gene: -
V gene: TRBV28

CDR3 DNA: TGCGCCAGCAGCTTGGAACAGAGCACCGGGGAGCTGTTTTTT
CDR3 protein: CASSLEQSTGELFF
J gene: TRBJ2-2
clone size: -
D gene: -
V gene: TRBV5-1